This is a list of T cell receptor beta chains from one sample in a study of immune cell composition in non-small cell lung cancer. Using immunoSEQ multiplex PCR, the repertoire was profiled, and TCRdb retains in-frame clones only, with some absent. The sample consists of roughly 3,000 clones, roughly 80% of them appearing once. Material: non-adjacent lung tissue. The receptor source for this set is a human donor with non-small cell lung cancer. The CDR3 runs from the conserved cysteine through the conserved F or W. Rows give clone size only sometimes, using once, few, many, or a class for an expanded clone.

cdr3_aa v_call clone_size j_call
CASSQDPASGGYNEQFF TRBV4-3 few TRBJ2-1
CASSPSPGRAGNTIYF TRBV5-1 - TRBJ1-3
CAISARGPGDTQYF TRBV10-3 - TRBJ2-3
CASSQSPGSQETQYF TRBV4-1 once TRBJ2-5
CASSSHTSGDQPQHF TRBV7-7 - TRBJ1-5
CASSTSFSGSAYEQYF TRBV19 - TRBJ2-7
CASSPFAGRALGDTQYF TRBV7-2 - TRBJ2-3
CASSKMNRGFNEKLFF TRBV21-1 - TRBJ1-4
CASSPAGGAGTYEQYF TRBV11-2 - TRBJ2-7
CASSLQTSWETQYF TRBV5-1 once TRBJ2-5
CASSSQAGSFNEQFF TRBV5-1 - TRBJ2-1
CASSEGSGRTADTQYF TRBV2 - TRBJ2-3
CASSLETGQGFEAFF TRBV5-4 - TRBJ1-1
CASSPRSGATNEKLFF TRBV16 - TRBJ1-4
CASSQAAGSSYNEQFF TRBV4-2 - TRBJ2-1
CATSRDFGGARSTDTQYF TRBV15 - TRBJ2-3
CASSVAGGNTGELFF TRBV9 - TRBJ2-2
CASSPTRQATYGYTF TRBV4-2 once TRBJ1-2
CASSSSSVGATLQFF TRBV7-2 - TRBJ2-1
CAWRPPDRVYTEAFF TRBV30 once TRBJ1-1
CASSLGTSRGSYEQYF TRBV7-2 - TRBJ2-7
CASSLDRLAGAGNEQFF TRBV7-9 - TRBJ2-1
CASSLNGPLLGQYF TRBV5-1 - TRBJ2-7
CASSQSMGDYGYTF TRBV4-1 - TRBJ1-2
CASSLVEGVGWFF TRBV28 - TRBJ2-1
CASSLGGGYQETQYF TRBV5-4 few TRBJ2-5
CASSRDRGSPGYTF TRBV6-5 - TRBJ1-2
CASTPTSIRGKNIQYF TRBV19 few TRBJ2-4
CASSAYASGGADTQYF TRBV5-6 - TRBJ2-3
CATANNLGTAGNQPQHF TRBV19 - TRBJ1-5
CASNFEGQPQHF TRBV6-5 - TRBJ1-5
CASLTRTDQETQYF TRBV28 - TRBJ2-5
CASSVVSGSDEQYF TRBV9 once TRBJ2-7
CAFSTVNTEAFF TRBV30 few TRBJ1-1
CASSFETGVFEQYF TRBV5-5 - TRBJ2-7
CASSHSGTGGGEQYF TRBV28 - TRBJ2-7
CASSSLLADVFQETQYF TRBV5-6 few TRBJ2-5
CASSLTGGSNQPQHF TRBV6-6 - TRBJ1-5
CASRNPINEQFF TRBV4-2 - TRBJ2-1
CASSVDMSMNTEAFF TRBV9 - TRBJ1-1
CASSFTGEKTQYF TRBV5-4 - TRBJ2-5
CASSLEGLSEQYF TRBV7-2 medium-sized TRBJ2-7
CASRKKGAYEQYF TRBV6-5 - TRBJ2-7
CSVAWRTDTQYF TRBV29-1 - TRBJ2-3
CASSLGGDRNQPQHF TRBV7-9 - TRBJ1-5
CASSFTSGSGHEQFF TRBV6-6 once TRBJ2-1
CASSSPTGGRTGELFF TRBV27 - TRBJ2-2
CASSSDSNQPQHF TRBV5-1 - TRBJ1-5
CASSFDRVHEQYF TRBV28 - TRBJ2-7
CASKQREDYGYTF TRBV19 - TRBJ1-2
CASSVRQGGDSPLHF TRBV7-9 - TRBJ1-6
CASSLEGGPNTGELFF TRBV5-4 - TRBJ2-2
CASSQVQGGPTEAFF TRBV4-2 - TRBJ1-1
CATSRDPGQGYGYTF TRBV15 few TRBJ1-2
CASSPMGQGAGNTIYF TRBV5-1 - TRBJ1-3
CATREDREDTGELFF TRBV15 - TRBJ2-2
CASRHRSPRETQYF TRBV6-5 - TRBJ2-5
CASSQGKGQSTGELFF TRBV6-6 - TRBJ2-2
CASSRAGGGTDTQYF TRBV9 - TRBJ2-3
CASSSGLAGGNEQYF TRBV5-1 - TRBJ2-7